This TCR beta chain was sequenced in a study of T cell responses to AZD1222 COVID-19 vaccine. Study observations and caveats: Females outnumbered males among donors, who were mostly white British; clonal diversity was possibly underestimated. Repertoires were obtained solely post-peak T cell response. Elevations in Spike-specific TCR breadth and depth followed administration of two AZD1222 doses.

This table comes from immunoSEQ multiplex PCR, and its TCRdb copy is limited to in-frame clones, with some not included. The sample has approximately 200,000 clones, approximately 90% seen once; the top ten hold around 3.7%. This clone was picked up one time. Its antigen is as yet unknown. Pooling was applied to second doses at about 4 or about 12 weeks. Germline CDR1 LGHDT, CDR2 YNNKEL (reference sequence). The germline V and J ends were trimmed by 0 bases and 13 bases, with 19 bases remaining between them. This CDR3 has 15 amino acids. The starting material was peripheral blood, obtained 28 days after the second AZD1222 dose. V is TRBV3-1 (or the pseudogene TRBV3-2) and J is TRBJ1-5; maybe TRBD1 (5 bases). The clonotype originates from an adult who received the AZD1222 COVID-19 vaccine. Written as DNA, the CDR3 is TGTGCCAGCAGCCAAGACCCCCAATCCCGCGGGGCACAGCATTTT. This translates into CASSQDPQSRGAQHF.